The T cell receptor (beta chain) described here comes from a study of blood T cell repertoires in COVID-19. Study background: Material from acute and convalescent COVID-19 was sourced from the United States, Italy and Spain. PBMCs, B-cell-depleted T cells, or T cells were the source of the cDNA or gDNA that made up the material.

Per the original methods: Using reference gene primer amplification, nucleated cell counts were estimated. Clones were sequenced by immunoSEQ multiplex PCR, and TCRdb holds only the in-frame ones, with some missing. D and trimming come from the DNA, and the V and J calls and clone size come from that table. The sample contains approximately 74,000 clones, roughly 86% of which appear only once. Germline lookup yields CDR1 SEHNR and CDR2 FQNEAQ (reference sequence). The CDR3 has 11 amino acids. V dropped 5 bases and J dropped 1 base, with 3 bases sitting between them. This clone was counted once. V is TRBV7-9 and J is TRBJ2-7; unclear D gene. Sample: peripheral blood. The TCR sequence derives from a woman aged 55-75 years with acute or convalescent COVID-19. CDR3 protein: CASSPSYEQYF. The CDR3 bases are TGTGCCAGCAGCCCATCCTACGAGCAGTACTTC.